Listed here are 10 T cell receptor beta chains from one sample, sequenced in a study of cytotoxic CD8 clonotypes in ibrutinib-treated CLL. The repertoire was sequenced with immunoSEQ multiplex PCR; TCRdb's copy has only in-frame clones and lacks some. The sample has 150,000 to 200,000 clones, over 55% seen once; the top ten hold roughly an eighth. The sample was PBMCs, taken after 24 months of ibrutinib treatment. All receptors derive from a human donor with chronic lymphocytic leukemia.

This clone showed up just once. The chain uses TRBV28 and TRBJ2-5, with 10 nucleotides matching TRBD2. J gave up 3 bases and V 3 bases, and 7 bases lay outside the gene matches. This CDR3 contains 16 residues. Germline V CDR1 and CDR2: MDHEN, SYDVKM. CDR3 DNA sequence: TGTGCCAGCAGTTTGAGCGGGAGGGGAAGGGAAGAGACCCAGTACTTC. As protein: CASSLSGRGREETQYF.

V usage is TRBV4-1 and J usage is TRBJ1-1; D is perhaps TRBD1 (6 bases). V was cut by 2 bases and J by 0 bases, with 19 bases left in between. The CDR3 loop spans 18 amino acids. Germline V gives CDR1 MGHRA, CDR2 YSYEKL. In DNA, the CDR3 is TGCGCCAGCAGCCAATCTCAAGGGGGACCGGAATTGAACACTGAAGCTTTCTTT. Translating it yields CASSQSQGGPELNTEAFF.

The chain uses TRBV5-4 and TRBJ2-7; unclear D gene. The CDR3 has 14 amino acids. Germline V gene sequence: CDR1 SGHNT, CDR2 YYREEE (reference sequence). The ends were cut back, 0 bases at V and 7 bases at J, with 14 bases in the middle. The CDR3 nucleotides are TGTGCCAGCAGCTTGGGGGCAGTTAAGGGTGAGCAGTACTTC. This sequence encodes CASSLGAVKGEQYF.

J is TRBJ2-7 and V is TRBV7-8, with 8 bases matching TRBD2. The CDR3 extends over 15 amino acids. Germline values: CDR1 SGHVS, CDR2 FQNEAQ. V was pared by 5 bases and J by 1 base, with 7 bases of the junction left unmatched. DNA for the CDR3: TGTGCCAGCAGCCCGTTCGCGGGAGGTTCCTACGAGCAGTACTTC. Translated: CASSPFAGGSYEQYF.

This clone was detected a few times. The chain recombines TRBV18 with TRBJ1-4; unclear D gene. The CDR3 is 12 residues long. Germline loops: CDR1 KGHSH, CDR2 LQKENI. Trimming left V 5 bases short and J 5 bases short, with 6 bases between. The CDR3 sequence: CASSWENEKLFF. DNA of the CDR3: TGTGCCAGCTCATGGGAAAATGAAAAACTGTTTTTT.

This chain uses TRBV6-5 with TRBJ2-1; 11 bases are shared with TRBD2. The CDR3 runs to 15 residues. V was clipped by 8 bases and J by 7 bases; unmatched bases: 10. Germline V CDR1 and CDR2: MNHEY, SVGAGI. The CDR3 is CASQVLAGGENEQFF. In DNA, the CDR3 is TGTGCCAGCCAAGTCCTAGCGGGAGGAGAGAATGAGCAGTTCTTC.

This clone was counted a few times. The sample holds other DNA sequences that translate to the same CDR3. The chain combines TRBV7-2 with TRBJ1-3, with D possibly matching TRBD1 (5 bases). The CDR3 totals 14 residues. The V gene's germline CDR1 is SGHTA and CDR2 FQGNSA. The V gene lost 5 bases and the J gene lost 0 bases, with 8 bases spanning the gap. The CDR3, as DNA: TGTGCCAGCAGCCCTCAGGGCTCTGGAAACACCATATATTTT. This translates into CASSPQGSGNTIYF.

The chain has TRBV4-2 and TRBJ1-6; D gene uncertain. Looked up from germline, CDR1 is LGHNA and CDR2 is YNFKEQ. Trimming took 1 base from V and 6 from J, leaving 16 bases between them. CDR3 length: 17 amino acids. CDR3 sequence reads: CASSQVGRSNLNSPLHF. CDR3 DNA: TGTGCCAGCAGCCAAGTGGGCAGGTCTAACCTTAATTCACCCCTCCACTTT.

This rearrangement joins TRBV11-3 to TRBJ2-3; D is perhaps TRBD1 (6 bases). Germline-derived CDR1 and CDR2 are SGHNT and YENEEA. The V end was cut by 3 bases, the J end by 3 bases, with 7 bases between. There are 13 residues in the CDR3. The CDR3 loop reads CASSLQGTDTQYF. DNA for the CDR3: TGTGCCAGCAGCTTGCAGGGGACAGATACGCAGTATTTT.

This clone was recorded a few times. The chain carries TRBV7-8 and TRBJ1-2; no clear D gene. CDR1 is SGHVS and CDR2 is FQNEAQ in the germline V gene. V was pared by 0 bases and J by 8 bases, with 10 bases between. There are 13 residues in the CDR3. CDR3: CASSLAGRYGYTF. CDR3 in DNA: TGTGCCAGCAGCTTAGCCGGGCGTTACGGCTACACCTTC. The full variable domain, with the rest looked up from reference TRBV7-8 and TRBJ1-2, is GAGVSQSPRYKVAKRGQDVALRCDPISGHVSLFWYQQALGQGPEFLTYFQNEAQLDKSGLPSDRFFAERPEGSVSTLKIQRTQQEDSAVYLCASSLAGRYGYTFGSGTRLTVV.